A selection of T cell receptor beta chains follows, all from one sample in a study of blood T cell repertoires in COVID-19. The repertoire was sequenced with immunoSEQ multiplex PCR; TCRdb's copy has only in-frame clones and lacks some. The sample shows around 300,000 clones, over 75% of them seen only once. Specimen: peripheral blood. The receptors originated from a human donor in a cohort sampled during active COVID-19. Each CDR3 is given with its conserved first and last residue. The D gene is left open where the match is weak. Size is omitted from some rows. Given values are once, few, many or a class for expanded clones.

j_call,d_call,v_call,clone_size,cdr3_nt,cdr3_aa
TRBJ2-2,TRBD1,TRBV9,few,TGTGCCAGCAGCGTACAAACAGGGGCCCTCACCGGGGAGCTGTTTTTT,CASSVQTGALTGELFF
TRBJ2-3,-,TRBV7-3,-,TGTGCCAGCAGCTTGGGACTTAACACAGATACGCAGTATTTT,CASSLGLNTDTQYF
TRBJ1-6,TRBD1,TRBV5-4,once,TGTGCCAGCAGCTTGGGGGGACAGTATAATTCACCCCTCCACTTT,CASSLGGQYNSPLHF
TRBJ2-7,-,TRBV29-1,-,TGCAGCGTCGCCTACTTCGGAGCCTACGAGCAGTACTTC,CSVAYFGAYEQYF
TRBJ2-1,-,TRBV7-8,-,TGTGCCAGCAGCCCCACGGAGTACGAGCAGTTCTTC,CASSPTEYEQFF
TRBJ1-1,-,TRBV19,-,TGTGCCAGTAAGGGAGAATACACTGAAGCTTTCTTT,CASKGEYTEAFF
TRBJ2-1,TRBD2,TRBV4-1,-,TGCGCCAGCAGCCAAGCCGGGACTAGCGCATACAATGAGCAGTTCTTC,CASSQAGTSAYNEQFF
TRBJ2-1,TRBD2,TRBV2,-,TGTGCCAGCAGCCAGCTAGCGGGCTCGGGGAATGAGCAGTTCTTC,CASSQLAGSGNEQFF
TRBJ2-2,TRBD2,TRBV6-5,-,TGTGCCAGCAAGCGGGAGACGAACACCGGGGAGCTGTTTTTT,CASKRETNTGELFF
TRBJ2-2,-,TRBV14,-,TGTGCCAGCAGCCCATCATCGAACACCGGGGAGCTGTTTTTT,CASSPSSNTGELFF
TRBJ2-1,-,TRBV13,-,TGTGCCAGCAGCTTACTAGGTGCGAATGAGCAGTTCTTC,CASSLLGANEQFF
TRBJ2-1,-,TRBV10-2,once,TGCGCCAGCAGTGATCGTGAGCAGTTCTTC,CASSDREQFF
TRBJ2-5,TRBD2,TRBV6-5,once,TGTGCCAGCAGCCCCAGACTAGCGAGGGAGACCCAGTACTTC,CASSPRLARETQYF
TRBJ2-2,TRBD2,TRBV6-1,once,TGTGCCAGCAGTGAACGGGCGGGAGCGGCGAACACCGGGGAGCTGTTTTTT,CASSERAGAANTGELFF
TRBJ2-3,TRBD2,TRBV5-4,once,TGTGCCAGCAGCTTGTGGACTAGCGGGACCGCAGATACGCAGTATTTT,CASSLWTSGTADTQYF
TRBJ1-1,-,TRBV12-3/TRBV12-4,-,TGTGCCAGCAGTCCCGACAGGCGACGTGAAGCTTTCTTT,CASSPDRRREAFF
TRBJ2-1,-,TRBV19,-,TGTGCCAGTAGTATCGCGGGAAGCTCCTACAATGAGCAGTTCTTC,CASSIAGSSYNEQFF
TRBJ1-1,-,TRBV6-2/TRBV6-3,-,TGTGCCAGCAGTTTTACCCCCCGGAGGAGCCGCACTGAAGCTTTCTTT,CASSFTPRRSRTEAFF
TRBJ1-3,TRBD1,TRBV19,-,TGTGCCAGTAGTACGCGACAGGGGTCCTCTGGAAACACCATATATTTT,CASSTRQGSSGNTIYF
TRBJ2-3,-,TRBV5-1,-,TGCGCCAGCAGCTTGGGCAGGGTGGATACGCAGTATTTT,CASSLGRVDTQYF
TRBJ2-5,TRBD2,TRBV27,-,TGTGCCAGCAGTTTATCGACGGGTGGGGGGGGAGAGACCCAGTACTTC,CASSLSTGGGGETQYF
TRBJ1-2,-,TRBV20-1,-,TGCAGTGCTCAGGGGTATGGCTACACCTTC,CSAQGYGYTF
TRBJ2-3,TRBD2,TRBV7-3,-,TGTGCCAGCAGCTTAATAGCGGGACTCACAGATACGCAGTATTTT,CASSLIAGLTDTQYF
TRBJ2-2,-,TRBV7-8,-,TGTGCCAGCAGCCGACAGAACACCGGGGAGCTGTTTTTT,CASSRQNTGELFF
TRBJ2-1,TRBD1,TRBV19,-,TGTGCCAGTAGTTTCGACAGGGGGCATGAGCAGTTCTTC,CASSFDRGHEQFF
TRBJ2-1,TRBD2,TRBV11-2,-,TGTGCCAGCAGCTTGACTAGCGGTTCCTACAATGAGCAGTTCTTC,CASSLTSGSYNEQFF
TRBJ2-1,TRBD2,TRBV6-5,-,TGTGCCAGCAGCCGGACTAGCGGGAGGGGTGAGCAGTTCTTC,CASSRTSGRGEQFF
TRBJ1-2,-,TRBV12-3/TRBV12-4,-,TGTGCCAGCACCAGCGGGGGGGGCTACACCTTC,CASTSGGGYTF
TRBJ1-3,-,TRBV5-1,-,TGCGCCAGCAGTTTCGGGGGGCTCTCTGGAAACACCATATATTTT,CASSFGGLSGNTIYF
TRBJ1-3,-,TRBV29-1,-,TGCAGCGTCCTTCTGGGCCCAGGAAACACCATATATTTT,CSVLLGPGNTIYF
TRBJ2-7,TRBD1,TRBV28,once,TGTGCCAGCACGGGACAGTCCCCCGTCTACGAGCAGTACTTC,CASTGQSPVYEQYF
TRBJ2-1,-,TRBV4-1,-,TGCGCCAGCAGCCAAGAGGGGAGAACCCTGAACGAGGAGCAGTTCTTC,CASSQEGRTLNEEQFF
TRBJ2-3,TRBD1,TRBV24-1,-,TGTGCCACCGGAATGGGACAGGGGACAGATACGCAGTATTTT,CATGMGQGTDTQYF
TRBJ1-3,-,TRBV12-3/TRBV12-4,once,TGTGCCAGCAGGGCCGGAAACACCATATATTTT,CASRAGNTIYF
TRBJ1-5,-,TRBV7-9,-,TGTGCCAGCAGCCGGGACTTTGATCAGCCCCAGCATTTT,CASSRDFDQPQHF
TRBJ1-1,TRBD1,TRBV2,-,TGTGCCAGCAGTGACTTCGGGACAGCAAACACTGAAGCTTTCTTT,CASSDFGTANTEAFF
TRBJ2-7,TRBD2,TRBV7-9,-,TGTGCCAGCAGCCAGGCGGGGGGGTCCGAGCAGTACTTC,CASSQAGGSEQYF
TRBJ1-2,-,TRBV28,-,TGTGCCAGCAGTTCCCCGGCGGTGGGTGGCTACACCTTC,CASSSPAVGGYTF
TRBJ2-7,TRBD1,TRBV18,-,TGTGCCAGCTCACCCCTCGGGACAGGGGATCTCAACGAGCAGTACTTC,CASSPLGTGDLNEQYF
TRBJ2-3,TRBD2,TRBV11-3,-,TGTGCCAGCAGCTTAGTGTCGGGGGGAAGCACAGATACGCAGTATTTT,CASSLVSGGSTDTQYF
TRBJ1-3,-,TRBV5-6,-,TGTGCCAGCAGCTTGGTCAGGCCTGGAAACACCATATATTTT,CASSLVRPGNTIYF
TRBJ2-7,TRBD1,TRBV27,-,TGTGCCAGCAGTCCGCAAAGACAGGGAATCGAGCAGTACTTC,CASSPQRQGIEQYF
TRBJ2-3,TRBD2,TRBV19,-,TGTGCCAGTAGTATCTGGAGAGCGGGGACTAGCACAGATACGCAGTATTTT,CASSIWRAGTSTDTQYF
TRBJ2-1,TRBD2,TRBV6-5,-,TGTGCCACCCGGGGACTAGCGGGGTTCATGGATGAGCAGTTCTTC,CATRGLAGFMDEQFF
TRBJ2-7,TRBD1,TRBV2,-,TGTGCCAGCAGTGAATGGGACAGCACCTACGAGCAGTACTTC,CASSEWDSTYEQYF
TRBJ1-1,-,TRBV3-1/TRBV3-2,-,TGTGCCAGCAGCCAAGGTTTGGGGCTCGTGACTGAAGCTTTCTTT,CASSQGLGLVTEAFF
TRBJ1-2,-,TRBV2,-,TGTGCCAGTCCCCGGGGGGCCCGCCGAGGGGATGGCTACACCTTC,CASPRGARRGDGYTF
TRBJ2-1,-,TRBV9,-,TGTGCCAGCAGCGTAGGGGAGATGCCCTCCTACAATGAGCAGTTCTTC,CASSVGEMPSYNEQFF